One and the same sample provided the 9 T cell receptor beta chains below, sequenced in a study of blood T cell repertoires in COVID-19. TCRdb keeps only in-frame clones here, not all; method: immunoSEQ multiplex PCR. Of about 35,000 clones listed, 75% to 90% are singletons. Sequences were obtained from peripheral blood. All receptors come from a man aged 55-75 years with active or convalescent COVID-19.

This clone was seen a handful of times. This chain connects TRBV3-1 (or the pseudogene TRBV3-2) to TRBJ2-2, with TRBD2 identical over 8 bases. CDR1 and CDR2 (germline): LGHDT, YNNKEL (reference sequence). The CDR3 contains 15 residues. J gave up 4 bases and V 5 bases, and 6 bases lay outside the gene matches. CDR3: CASSDRGGSTGELFF. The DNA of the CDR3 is TGTGCCAGCAGCGATCGGGGGGGAAGCACCGGGGAGCTGTTTTTT.

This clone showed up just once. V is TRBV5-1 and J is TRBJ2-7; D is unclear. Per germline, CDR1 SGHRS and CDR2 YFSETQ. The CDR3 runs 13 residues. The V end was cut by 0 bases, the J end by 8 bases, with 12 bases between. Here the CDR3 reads CASSLATRDKQYV. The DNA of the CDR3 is TGCGCCAGCAGCTTGGCTACCCGAGATAAGCAGTACGTC.

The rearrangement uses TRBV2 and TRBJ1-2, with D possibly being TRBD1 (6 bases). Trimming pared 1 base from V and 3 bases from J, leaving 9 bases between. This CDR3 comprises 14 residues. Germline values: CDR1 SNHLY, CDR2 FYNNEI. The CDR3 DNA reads TGTGCCAGCAGTGAAGGAAACAGGGACTATGGCTACACCTTC. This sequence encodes CASSEGNRDYGYTF.

The CDR3 loop is CATGIKDRDSNQPQHF. DNA of the CDR3: TGTGCCACAGGGATAAAGGACAGGGATAGCAATCAGCCCCAGCATTTT. The gene calls are TRBV10-3 and TRBJ1-5, with TRBD1 matching 8 bases. Germline CDR1 is ENHRY and CDR2 is SYGVKD. V was pared by 10 bases and J by 0 bases, with 11 bases of the junction left unmatched. This CDR3 region has 16 residues.

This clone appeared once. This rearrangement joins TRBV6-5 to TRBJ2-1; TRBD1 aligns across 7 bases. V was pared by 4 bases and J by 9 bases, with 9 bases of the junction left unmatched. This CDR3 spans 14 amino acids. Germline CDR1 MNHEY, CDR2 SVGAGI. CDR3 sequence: CASSSHRGVSEQFF. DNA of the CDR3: TGTGCCAGCAGTTCACACAGGGGCGTGAGTGAGCAGTTCTTC.

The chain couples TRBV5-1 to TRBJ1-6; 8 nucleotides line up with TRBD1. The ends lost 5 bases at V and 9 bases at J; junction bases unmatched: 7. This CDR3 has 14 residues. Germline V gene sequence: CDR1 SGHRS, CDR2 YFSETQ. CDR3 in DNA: TGCGCCAGCAGGGATAGCAGGGGGCTTTCACCCCTCCACTTT. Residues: CASRDSRGLSPLHF.

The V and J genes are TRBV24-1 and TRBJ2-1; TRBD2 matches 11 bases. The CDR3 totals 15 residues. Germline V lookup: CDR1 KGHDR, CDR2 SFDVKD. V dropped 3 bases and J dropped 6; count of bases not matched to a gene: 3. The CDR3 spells CATSDKGLAANEQFF. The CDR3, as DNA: TGTGCCACCAGTGATAAGGGACTAGCGGCCAATGAGCAGTTCTTC.

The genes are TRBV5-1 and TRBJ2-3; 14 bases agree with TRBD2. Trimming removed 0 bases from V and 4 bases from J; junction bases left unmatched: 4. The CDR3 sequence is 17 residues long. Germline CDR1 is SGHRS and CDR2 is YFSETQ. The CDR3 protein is CASSLAGTSGGSDTQYF. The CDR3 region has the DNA TGCGCCAGCAGCTTGGCCGGGACTAGCGGGGGATCAGATACGCAGTATTTT.

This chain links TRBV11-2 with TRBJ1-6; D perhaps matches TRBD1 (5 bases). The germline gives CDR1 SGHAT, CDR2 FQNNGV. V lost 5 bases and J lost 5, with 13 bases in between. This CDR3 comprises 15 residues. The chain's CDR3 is CASSPRTQNNSPLHF. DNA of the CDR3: TGTGCCAGCAGCCCCCGGACACAAAATAATTCACCCCTCCACTTT.